The rows below give T cell receptor beta chains drawn from one sample of a study of neurological immune-mediated disorders. Using its own MiXCR run on the 5' RACE reads, TCRdb lists one record per CDR3 protein. The repertoire includes about 80,000 distinct CDR3 sequences, roughly 4.3% of them detected once, and around 5% sits in the top ten. Sequencing was carried out using PBMCs. The receptors were gathered from an older woman with multiple sclerosis. The CDR3 runs from the conserved cysteine through the conserved F or W. A D gene is named only where the DNA matches it firmly. Where a row states a size, it is once, few, many or the class of an expanded clone; other rows omit it.

V gene: TRBV20-1
J gene: TRBJ1-1
D gene: -
clone size: many
CDR3 protein: CSARRGGMNTEAFF
CDR3 DNA: TGCAGTGCTAGAAGGGGTGGGATGAACACTGAAGCTTTCTTT

V gene: TRBV20-1
J gene: TRBJ2-1
D gene: TRBD2
clone size: many
CDR3 protein: CSARERGKGLGIYDEQFF
CDR3 DNA: TGCAGTGCTAGAGAGAGGGGGAAGGGACTAGGAATTTACGATGAGCAGTTCTTC

V gene: TRBV9
J gene: TRBJ2-1
D gene: -
clone size: many
CDR3 protein: CASSVNGGNYNEQFF
CDR3 DNA: TGTGCCAGCAGCGTCAATGGGGGCAACTACAATGAGCAGTTCTTC

V gene: TRBV20-1
J gene: TRBJ2-7
D gene: TRBD2
clone size: many
CDR3 protein: CSAPGLVDYEQYF
CDR3 DNA: TGCAGTGCCCCGGGACTAGTAGACTACGAGCAGTACTTC

V gene: TRBV11-2
J gene: TRBJ1-2
D gene: -
clone size: many
CDR3 protein: CASSTGGGNYGYTF
CDR3 DNA: TGTGCCAGCAGCACCGGGGGGGGGAACTATGGCTACACCTTC

V gene: TRBV18
J gene: TRBJ2-7
D gene: TRBD1
clone size: few
CDR3 protein: CSSSQNTGVEEQYF
CDR3 DNA: TGTTCCAGCTCCCAAAATACAGGGGTGGAGGAGCAGTACTTC

V gene: TRBV27
J gene: TRBJ2-5
D gene: -
clone size: many
CDR3 protein: CARLTGTQETQYF
CDR3 DNA: TGTGCCAGACTAACCGGGACCCAAGAGACCCAGTACTTC

V gene: TRBV6-5
J gene: TRBJ1-1
D gene: -
clone size: many
CDR3 protein: CASSRGGFNTEAFF
CDR3 DNA: TGTGCCAGCAGCCGGGGAGGATTTAACACTGAAGCTTTCTTT

V gene: TRBV20-1
J gene: TRBJ2-2
D gene: -
clone size: many
CDR3 protein: CSARTNTQRTGELFF
CDR3 DNA: TGCAGTGCTAGGACGAATACCCAACGGACCGGGGAGCTGTTTTTT

V gene: TRBV20-1
J gene: TRBJ1-2
D gene: -
clone size: many
CDR3 protein: CSARGGQPYGYTF
CDR3 DNA: TGCAGTGCTAGAGGTGGACAGCCCTATGGCTACACCTTC

V gene: TRBV3-1
J gene: TRBJ2-3
D gene: -
clone size: many
CDR3 protein: CASSQDRDSRTDTQYF
CDR3 DNA: TGTGCCAGCAGCCAAGATAGAGACAGCCGCACAGATACGCAGTATTTT

V gene: TRBV7-9
J gene: TRBJ2-7
D gene: -
clone size: many
CDR3 protein: CASSLDVTTYEQYF
CDR3 DNA: TGTGCCAGCAGCTTAGATGTCACCACCTACGAGCAGTACTTC

V gene: TRBV9
J gene: TRBJ1-2
D gene: -
clone size: many
CDR3 protein: CASSAWTARDYGYTF
CDR3 DNA: TGTGCCAGCAGCGCATGGACAGCCAGGGACTATGGCTACACCTTC

V gene: TRBV5-1
J gene: TRBJ1-2
D gene: TRBD1
clone size: many
CDR3 protein: CASSPSTGGYTF
CDR3 DNA: TGCGCCAGCAGCCCCTCGACAGGGGGATACACCTTC

V gene: TRBV5-1
J gene: TRBJ2-4
D gene: -
clone size: many
CDR3 protein: CASSSGGLRNIQYF
CDR3 DNA: TGCGCCAGCAGCTCCGGGGGGCTAAGAAACATTCAGTACTTC

V gene: TRBV5-1
J gene: TRBJ1-4
D gene: -
clone size: many
CDR3 protein: CASSLAGTAPNEKLFF
CDR3 DNA: TGCGCCAGCAGCTTGGCCGGGACGGCCCCTAATGAAAAACTGTTTTTT

V gene: TRBV15
J gene: TRBJ1-2
D gene: -
clone size: many
CDR3 protein: CATSIRGYGYTF
CDR3 DNA: TGTGCCACCAGCATCAGGGGCTATGGCTACACCTTC

V gene: TRBV7-9
J gene: TRBJ1-1
D gene: TRBD1
clone size: many
CDR3 protein: CASSLMTGPNTEAFF
CDR3 DNA: TGTGCCAGCAGCCTAATGACAGGGCCGAACACTGAAGCTTTCTTT

V gene: TRBV12-3/TRBV12-4
J gene: TRBJ2-7
D gene: -
clone size: many
CDR3 protein: CASGRVYEQYF
CDR3 DNA: TGTGCCAGCGGCCGGGTATACGAGCAGTACTTC

V gene: TRBV5-1
J gene: TRBJ1-3
D gene: -
clone size: many
CDR3 protein: CASSVAGGSVNTIYF
CDR3 DNA: TGCGCCAGCAGCGTCGCCGGGGGCTCCGTAAACACCATATATTTT

V gene: TRBV6-5
J gene: TRBJ2-7
D gene: TRBD2
clone size: many
CDR3 protein: CASSSAGGGSYEQYF
CDR3 DNA: TGTGCCAGCAGTTCCGCGGGGGGGGGATCCTACGAGCAGTACTTC

V gene: TRBV30
J gene: TRBJ2-4
D gene: -
clone size: many
CDR3 protein: CAWSLQINIQYF
CDR3 DNA: TGTGCCTGGAGTCTACAGATAAACATTCAGTACTTC

V gene: TRBV5-1
J gene: TRBJ1-1
D gene: -
clone size: -
CDR3 protein: CASDPELGGNTEAFF
CDR3 DNA: TGCGCCAGCGACCCTGAACTCGGGGGAAACACTGAAGCTTTCTTT

V gene: TRBV24-1
J gene: TRBJ2-2
D gene: -
clone size: many
CDR3 protein: CATSDRGRDAGELFF
CDR3 DNA: TGTGCCACCAGTGACAGGGGAAGGGACGCCGGGGAGCTGTTTTTT

V gene: TRBV5-1
J gene: TRBJ2-2
D gene: TRBD1
clone size: many
CDR3 protein: CASSVQTGTTGELFF
CDR3 DNA: TGCGCCAGCAGCGTCCAGACAGGGACAACCGGGGAGCTGTTTTTT

V gene: TRBV29-1
J gene: TRBJ2-3
D gene: TRBD2
clone size: many
CDR3 protein: CSLRGVVGISDTQYF
CDR3 DNA: TGCAGCCTCCGGGGGGTGGTTGGAATTTCGGATACGCAGTATTTT

V gene: TRBV20-1
J gene: TRBJ2-1
D gene: TRBD1
clone size: many
CDR3 protein: CSARNEDRVRNEQFF
CDR3 DNA: TGCAGTGCTCGGAACGAGGACAGGGTTCGCAATGAGCAGTTCTTC

V gene: TRBV4-1
J gene: TRBJ2-5
D gene: -
clone size: many
CDR3 protein: CASSQGPTSQETQYF
CDR3 DNA: TGCGCCAGCAGCCAAGGCCCTACCAGCCAAGAGACCCAGTACTTC

V gene: TRBV5-5
J gene: TRBJ2-5
D gene: -
clone size: many
CDR3 protein: CASSFSGAGETQYF
CDR3 DNA: TGTGCCAGCAGCTTTTCAGGGGCAGGAGAGACCCAGTACTTC

V gene: TRBV28
J gene: TRBJ2-1
D gene: -
clone size: many
CDR3 protein: CASSLLQGAYNEQFF
CDR3 DNA: TGTGCCAGCAGTTTATTACAGGGAGCCTACAATGAGCAGTTCTTC

V gene: TRBV9
J gene: TRBJ2-1
D gene: -
clone size: many
CDR3 protein: CASSVEGLYNEQFF
CDR3 DNA: TGTGCCAGCAGCGTAGAGGGACTCTACAATGAGCAGTTCTTC

V gene: TRBV3-1
J gene: TRBJ2-7
D gene: -
clone size: many
CDR3 protein: CASSQDPTGYEQYF
CDR3 DNA: TGTGCCAGCAGCCAAGATCCGACAGGCTACGAGCAGTACTTC

V gene: TRBV27
J gene: TRBJ1-1
D gene: -
clone size: many
CDR3 protein: CASSPATVGWNTEAFF
CDR3 DNA: TGTGCCAGCAGCCCGGCCACAGTTGGGTGGAACACTGAAGCTTTCTTT

V gene: TRBV5-6
J gene: TRBJ1-1
D gene: -
clone size: many
CDR3 protein: CASSLGPIGMNTEAFF
CDR3 DNA: TGTGCCAGCAGCTTGGGACCAATCGGGATGAACACTGAAGCTTTCTTT

V gene: TRBV6-5
J gene: TRBJ2-2
D gene: -
clone size: many
CDR3 protein: CASSENTGELFF
CDR3 DNA: TGTGCCAGCAGTGAGAACACCGGGGAGCTGTTTTTT

V gene: TRBV12-3/TRBV12-4
J gene: TRBJ2-5
D gene: TRBD1
clone size: many
CDR3 protein: CASTRDRGSQETQYF
CDR3 DNA: TGTGCCAGCACACGGGACAGGGGGTCCCAAGAGACCCAGTACTTC

V gene: TRBV5-1
J gene: TRBJ1-1
D gene: -
clone size: -
CDR3 protein: CASSSSGHFNAFF
CDR3 DNA: TGCGCCAGCAGCTCCTCGGGACACTTCAACGCTTTCTTT

V gene: TRBV5-1
J gene: TRBJ2-2
D gene: TRBD2
clone size: many
CDR3 protein: CASSPGTSGVTGELFF
CDR3 DNA: TGCGCCAGCAGCCCGGGGACTAGCGGGGTCACCGGGGAGCTGTTTTTT

V gene: TRBV7-9
J gene: TRBJ2-2
D gene: TRBD1
clone size: many
CDR3 protein: CASSSDRDTGELFF
CDR3 DNA: TGTGCCAGCAGCTCCGACAGGGATACCGGGGAGCTGTTTTTT

V gene: TRBV5-1
J gene: TRBJ1-1
D gene: -
clone size: many
CDR3 protein: CASSPGGGAPTEAFF
CDR3 DNA: TGCGCCAGCAGCCCGGGAGGAGGGGCCCCCACTGAAGCTTTCTTT

V gene: TRBV12-3/TRBV12-4
J gene: TRBJ2-1
D gene: -
clone size: many
CDR3 protein: CASSGQNIDEQFF
CDR3 DNA: TGTGCCAGCAGTGGACAGAACATCGATGAGCAGTTCTTC

V gene: TRBV5-1
J gene: TRBJ2-4
D gene: -
clone size: medium-sized
CDR3 protein: CASSLPDDIQYF
CDR3 DNA: TGCGCCAGCAGCTTGCCAGACGACATTCAGTACTTC

V gene: TRBV12-3/TRBV12-4
J gene: TRBJ1-5
D gene: TRBD1
clone size: many
CDR3 protein: CASSEQGARSNQPQHF
CDR3 DNA: TGTGCCAGCAGTGAACAGGGGGCGCGGAGCAATCAGCCCCAGCATTTT

V gene: TRBV12-3/TRBV12-4
J gene: TRBJ2-7
D gene: -
clone size: many
CDR3 protein: CASGVRNEQYF
CDR3 DNA: TGTGCCAGCGGAGTAAGAAACGAGCAGTACTTC

V gene: TRBV4-1
J gene: TRBJ1-5
D gene: TRBD1
clone size: many
CDR3 protein: CASSQDGDSLNQPQHF
CDR3 DNA: TGCGCCAGCAGCCAAGATGGGGACAGTTTGAATCAGCCCCAGCATTTT

V gene: TRBV12-3/TRBV12-4
J gene: TRBJ1-2
D gene: -
clone size: many
CDR3 protein: CASSLESRTNYGYTF
CDR3 DNA: TGTGCCAGCAGTTTGGAATCGCGGACTAACTATGGCTACACCTTC

V gene: TRBV4-1
J gene: TRBJ1-4
D gene: TRBD1
clone size: many
CDR3 protein: CASSQDRDRGQREKLFF
CDR3 DNA: TGCGCCAGCAGCCAAGACCGGGACAGGGGGCAGAGGGAAAAACTGTTTTTT

V gene: TRBV20-1
J gene: TRBJ1-4
D gene: -
clone size: many
CDR3 protein: CSAGQGGEKLFF
CDR3 DNA: TGCAGTGCTGGCCAGGGTGGTGAAAAACTGTTTTTT

V gene: TRBV6-5
J gene: TRBJ1-3
D gene: -
clone size: many
CDR3 protein: CASSATVSGNTIYF
CDR3 DNA: TGTGCCAGCAGTGCTACAGTGTCTGGAAACACCATATATTTT

V gene: TRBV5-1
J gene: TRBJ2-2
D gene: -
clone size: many
CDR3 protein: CASSLGASTGELFF
CDR3 DNA: TGCGCCAGCAGCTTGGGAGCCTCGACCGGGGAGCTGTTTTTT

V gene: TRBV6-6
J gene: TRBJ2-2
D gene: -
clone size: many
CDR3 protein: CASRPGTGNTGELFF
CDR3 DNA: TGTGCCAGCAGACCCGGGACTGGAAACACCGGGGAGCTGTTTTTT

V gene: TRBV5-1
J gene: TRBJ2-3
D gene: TRBD1
clone size: many
CDR3 protein: CASSLAGTGMDTQYF
CDR3 DNA: TGCGCCAGCAGCTTGGCCGGGACAGGGATGGATACGCAGTATTTT

V gene: TRBV20-1
J gene: TRBJ2-3
D gene: TRBD1
clone size: many
CDR3 protein: CSAMHRGISTDTQYF
CDR3 DNA: TGCAGTGCTATGCACAGGGGAATTAGCACAGATACGCAGTATTTT

V gene: TRBV20-1
J gene: TRBJ2-3
D gene: -
clone size: many
CDR3 protein: CSAPLGGAQYF
CDR3 DNA: TGCAGTGCTCCGCTAGGAGGGGCGCAGTATTTT

V gene: TRBV9
J gene: TRBJ2-3
D gene: TRBD1
clone size: many
CDR3 protein: CASRATGLSTDTQYF
CDR3 DNA: TGTGCCAGCAGAGCGACAGGGTTAAGCACAGATACGCAGTATTTT

V gene: TRBV18
J gene: TRBJ2-2
D gene: TRBD1
clone size: many
CDR3 protein: CASDPGQGYTGELFF
CDR3 DNA: TGTGCCAGTGACCCGGGACAGGGATACACCGGGGAGCTGTTTTTT

V gene: TRBV11-2
J gene: TRBJ2-7
D gene: TRBD1
clone size: many
CDR3 protein: CASLRQGVDEQYF
CDR3 DNA: TGTGCCAGTTTAAGACAGGGAGTCGACGAGCAGTACTTC

V gene: TRBV5-1
J gene: TRBJ2-6
D gene: -
clone size: many
CDR3 protein: CASSFLPLGPSSGANVLTF
CDR3 DNA: TGCGCCAGCAGCTTTCTTCCCCTCGGCCCCTCCTCTGGGGCCAACGTCCTGACTTTC